The 13 T cell receptor beta chains below were found in one sample sequenced in a study of CD8 T cells in Susac syndrome. An amount of RNA that ranged from roughly 0.5 to 1 ug was reverse transcribed with random hexamers. In TCRdb, the immunoSEQ multiplex PCR reads were re-called with MiXCR into one record per CDR3 protein. In the table there are about 440,000 distinct CDR3 sequences, about 85% of which are singletons. Sequencing input: CD8+ T cells from PBMCs. The receptors come from a human donor with multiple sclerosis.

The rearrangement joins TRBV2 to TRBJ1-2; tentatively, D is TRBD1 (5 bases). V lost 7 bases, J lost 2 bases, and 17 bases lay in between. Germline values: CDR1 SNHLY, CDR2 FYNNEI. CDR3 length equals 15 residues. The DNA of the CDR3 is TGTGCCAGCAATCCCGGACATACTGAGAACTATGGCTACACCTTC. Its translation: CASNPGHTENYGYTF.

The chain links TRBV7-8 to TRBJ2-3; 15 bases line up with TRBD2. Germline V gene lookup returns CDR1 SGHVS and CDR2 FQNEAQ. The CDR3 is 19 amino acids. V trimming: 5 bases; J trimming: 2 bases; junction bases outside the gene matches: 11. CDR3 sequence reads: CASSIVPGLAGGPTDTQYF. The CDR3 DNA follows: TGTGCCAGCAGCATTGTCCCGGGACTAGCGGGGGGACCCACAGATACGCAGTATTTT.

The CDR3 sequence: CASSQGTSSEETQYF. The CDR3 coding sequence is TGTGCCAGCAGCCAGGGGACTAGCTCCGAAGAGACCCAGTACTTC. The rearrangement joins TRBV3-1 to TRBJ2-5; TRBD2 agrees at 9 bases. This CDR3 has 15 residues. Germline assignment: CDR1 LGHDT and CDR2 YNNKEL (reference sequence). V shed 3 bases and J 3 bases; nucleotides not matched to a gene: 5.

DNA of the CDR3: TGTGCCAGCTCACCAAGCGGGACACTCGCCTACGAGCAGTACTTC. Its protein product is CASSPSGTLAYEQYF. The V gene is TRBV18, the J gene TRBJ2-7, with D tentatively TRBD2 (7 bases). V dropped 2 bases and J dropped 2 bases, with 13 bases sitting between them. There are 15 residues in the CDR3. The germline V gene has CDR1 KGHSH and CDR2 LQKENI. Drawing the rest from reference TRBV18 and TRBJ2-7, the complete variable domain is NAGVMQNPRHLVRRRGQEARLRCSPMKGHSHVYWYRQLPEEGLKFMVYLQKENIIDESGMPKERFSAEFPKEGPSILRIQQVVRGDSAAYFCASSPSGTLAYEQYFGPGTRLTVT.

The gene calls are TRBV12-3 or TRBV12-4 and TRBJ1-1, with 7 bases identical to TRBD1. The CDR3 has 14 residues. J was trimmed by 2 bases and V by 7 bases; bases with no gene match: 7. The CDR3 region has the DNA TGTGCCAGCACCGCGACAGGGTCCAACACTGAAGCTTTCTTT. It encodes CASTATGSNTEAFF.

V is TRBV12-5 and J is TRBJ1-1; D not resolved. Trimming shortened V by 1 base and J by 7 bases, and 7 bases separated the two germline ends. The CDR3 consists of 12 residues. CDR1 LGHNT and CDR2 FRNRAP come from the germline V gene. DNA for the CDR3: TGTGCTAGTGGTTTGGGGGGAAATGAAGCTTTCTTT. Its translation is CASGLGGNEAFF. Using reference TRBV12-5 and TRBJ1-1 for the parts outside the CDR3, the full variable domain is DARVTQTPRHKVTEMGQEVTMRCQPILGHNTVFWYRQTMMQGLELLAYFRNRAPLDDSGMPKDRFSAEMPDATLATLKIQPSEPRDSAVYFCASGLGGNEAFFGQGTRLTVV.

The chain joins TRBV27 to TRBJ2-5; D could derive from TRBD1 or TRBD2 (5 bases each). The germline V gene encodes CDR1 MNHEY and CDR2 SMNVEV (reference sequence). The CDR3 runs to 13 residues. The CDR3 DNA reads TGTGCTTCTCCCGGGGCGGACCAAGAGACCCAGTACTTC. Translating gives CASPGADQETQYF.

The chain combines TRBV29-1 with TRBJ2-1; a possible D gene is TRBD1 (6 bases). The V end lost 7 bases, the J end lost 8 bases, and 12 bases lay between the germline ends. Germline assignment: CDR1 SQVTM and CDR2 ANQGSEA. CDR3 length: 11 residues. The CDR3 reads CSATGYDEQFF. CDR3 DNA sequence: TGCAGCGCCACAGGGTACGATGAGCAGTTCTTC.

This chain connects TRBV6-1 to TRBJ2-2; unclear D gene. Germline lookup yields CDR1 MNHNS and CDR2 SASEGT. The V end lost 2 bases, the J end lost 3 bases, and 13 bases lay between the germline ends. The CDR3 sequence is 16 residues long. The CDR3 spells CASSEQSSVYTGELFF. The DNA of the CDR3 is TGTGCCAGCAGTGAACAGTCGTCGGTCTACACCGGGGAGCTGTTTTTT.

The rearrangement joins TRBV7-4 to TRBJ1-2; no definite D call. Trimming took 2 bases from V and 3 from J, leaving 13 bases between them. This CDR3 comprises 15 residues. The germline CDR1 and CDR2 sequences are SGHVT and SQSDAQ. The chain's CDR3 is CASSLSGMTDYGYTF. The CDR3 region has the DNA TGTGCCAGCAGCTTAAGCGGTATGACGGACTATGGCTACACCTTC.

The gene calls are TRBV7-6 and TRBJ2-3; perhaps TRBD1 as D (6 bases). The CDR3 has 16 amino acids. Between the trimmed V and J ends, which lost 1 base and 4 bases, there was a span of 15 bases. Germline CDR1 reads SGHVS; CDR2 reads FNYEAQ. The CDR3 bases are TGTGCCAGCAGCTTAGATTGGGGGCCGAGAGCAGATACGCAGTATTTT. It translates to CASSLDWGPRADTQYF.

This CDR3 reads CAWSVVGPREHEQYF. As DNA, the CDR3 is TGTGCCTGGAGTGTAGTTGGACCCCGAGAACACGAGCAGTACTTC. The chain couples TRBV30 to TRBJ2-7, with D uncertain. Per germline, CDR1 GTSNPN and CDR2 SVGIG (reference sequence). The CDR3 is 15 amino acids. V was trimmed by 0 bases and J by 5 bases, leaving 17 bases between them.

This clonotype was seen just once. The chain combines TRBV3-1 with TRBJ1-1; possible D gene TRBD1, 6 bases. Germline assignment: CDR1 LGHDT and CDR2 YNNKEL (reference sequence). Trimming pared 4 bases from V and 2 bases from J, leaving 17 bases between. CDR3 length: 16 residues. CDR3 sequence: CASSRIIQGFNTEAFF. The CDR3 bases are TGTGCCAGCAGCCGAATCATACAGGGCTTTAACACTGAAGCTTTCTTT.